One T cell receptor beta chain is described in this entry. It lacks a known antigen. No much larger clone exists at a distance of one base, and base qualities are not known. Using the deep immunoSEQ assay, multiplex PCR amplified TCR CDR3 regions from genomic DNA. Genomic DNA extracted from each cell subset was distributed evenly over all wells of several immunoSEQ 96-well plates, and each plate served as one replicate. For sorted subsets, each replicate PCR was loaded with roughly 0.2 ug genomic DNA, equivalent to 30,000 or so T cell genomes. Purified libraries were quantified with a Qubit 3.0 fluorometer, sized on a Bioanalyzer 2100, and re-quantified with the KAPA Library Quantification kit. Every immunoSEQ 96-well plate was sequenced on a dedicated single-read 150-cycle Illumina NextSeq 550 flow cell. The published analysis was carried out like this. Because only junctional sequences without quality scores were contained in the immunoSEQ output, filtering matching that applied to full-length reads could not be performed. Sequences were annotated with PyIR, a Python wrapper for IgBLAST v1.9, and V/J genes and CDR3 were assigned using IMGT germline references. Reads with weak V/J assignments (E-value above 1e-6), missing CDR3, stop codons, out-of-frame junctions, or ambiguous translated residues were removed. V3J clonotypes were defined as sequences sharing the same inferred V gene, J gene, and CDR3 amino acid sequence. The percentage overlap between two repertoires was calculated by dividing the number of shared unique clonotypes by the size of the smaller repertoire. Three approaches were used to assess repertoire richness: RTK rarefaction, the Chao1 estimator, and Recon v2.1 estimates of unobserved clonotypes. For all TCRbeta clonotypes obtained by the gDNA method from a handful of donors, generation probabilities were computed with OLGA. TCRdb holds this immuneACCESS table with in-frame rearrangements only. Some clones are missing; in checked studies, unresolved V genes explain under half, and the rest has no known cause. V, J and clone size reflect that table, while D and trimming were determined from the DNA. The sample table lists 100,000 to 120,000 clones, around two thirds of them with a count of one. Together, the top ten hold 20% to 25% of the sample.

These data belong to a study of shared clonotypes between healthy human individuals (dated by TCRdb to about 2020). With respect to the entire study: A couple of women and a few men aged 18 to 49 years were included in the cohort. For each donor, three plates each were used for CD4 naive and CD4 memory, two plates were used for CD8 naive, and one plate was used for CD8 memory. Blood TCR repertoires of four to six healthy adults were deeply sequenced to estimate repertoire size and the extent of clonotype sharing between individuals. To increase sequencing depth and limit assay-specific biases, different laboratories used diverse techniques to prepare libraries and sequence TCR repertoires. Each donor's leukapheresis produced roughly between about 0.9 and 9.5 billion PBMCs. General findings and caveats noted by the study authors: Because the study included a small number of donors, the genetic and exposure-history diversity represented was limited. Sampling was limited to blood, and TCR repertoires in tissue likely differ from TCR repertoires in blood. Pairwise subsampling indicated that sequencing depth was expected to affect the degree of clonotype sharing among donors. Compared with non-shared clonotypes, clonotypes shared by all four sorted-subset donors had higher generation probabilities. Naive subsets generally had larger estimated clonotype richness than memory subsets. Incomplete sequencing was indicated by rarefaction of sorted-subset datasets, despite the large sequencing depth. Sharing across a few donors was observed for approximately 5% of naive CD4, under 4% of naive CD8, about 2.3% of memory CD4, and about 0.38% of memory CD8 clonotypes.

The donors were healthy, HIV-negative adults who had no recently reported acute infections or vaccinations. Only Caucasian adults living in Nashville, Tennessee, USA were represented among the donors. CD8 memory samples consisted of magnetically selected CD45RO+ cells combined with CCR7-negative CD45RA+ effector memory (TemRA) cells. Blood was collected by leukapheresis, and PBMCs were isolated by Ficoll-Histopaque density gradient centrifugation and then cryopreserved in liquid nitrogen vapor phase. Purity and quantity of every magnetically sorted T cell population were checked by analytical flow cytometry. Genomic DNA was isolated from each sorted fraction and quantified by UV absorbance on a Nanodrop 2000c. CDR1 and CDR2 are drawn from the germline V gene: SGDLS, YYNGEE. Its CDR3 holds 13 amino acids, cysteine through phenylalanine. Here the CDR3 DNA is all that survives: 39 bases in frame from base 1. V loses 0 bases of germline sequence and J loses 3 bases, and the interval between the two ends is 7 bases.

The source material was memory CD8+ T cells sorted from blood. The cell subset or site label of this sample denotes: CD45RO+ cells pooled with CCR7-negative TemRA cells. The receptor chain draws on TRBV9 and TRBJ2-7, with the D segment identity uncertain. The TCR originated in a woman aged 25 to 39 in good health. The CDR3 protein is CASSVGLDYEQYF. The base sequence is TGTGCCAGCAGCGTAGGACTCGACTACGAGCAGTACTTC.